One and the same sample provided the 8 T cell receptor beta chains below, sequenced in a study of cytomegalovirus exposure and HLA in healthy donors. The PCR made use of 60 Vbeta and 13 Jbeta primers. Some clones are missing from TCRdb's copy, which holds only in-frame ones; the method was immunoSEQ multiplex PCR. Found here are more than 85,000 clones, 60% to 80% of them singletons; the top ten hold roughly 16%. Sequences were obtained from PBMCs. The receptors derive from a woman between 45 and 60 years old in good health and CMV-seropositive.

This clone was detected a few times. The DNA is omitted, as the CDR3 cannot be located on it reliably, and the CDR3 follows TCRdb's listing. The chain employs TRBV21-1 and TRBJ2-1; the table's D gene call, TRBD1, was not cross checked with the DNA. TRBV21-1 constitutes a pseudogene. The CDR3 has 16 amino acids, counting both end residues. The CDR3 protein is CASSKVGTGAYNEQFF.

The CDR3 DNA is TGTGCCTCTACCCGACTAGCGGTAGTGAGGGAGCAGTACTTC. Residues: CASTRLAVVREQYF. V gene TRBV19 combines with J gene TRBJ2-5, with 9 bases that match TRBD2. CDR1 and CDR2 from the germline V gene are LNHDA and SQIVND (reference sequence). This CDR3 has 14 amino acids. V shed 11 bases and J 11 bases; nucleotides not matched to a gene: 18.

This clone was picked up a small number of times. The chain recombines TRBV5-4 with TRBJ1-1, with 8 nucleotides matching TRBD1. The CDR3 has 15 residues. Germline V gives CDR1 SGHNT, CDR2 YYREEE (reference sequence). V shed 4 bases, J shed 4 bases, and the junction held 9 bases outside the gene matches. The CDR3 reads CASSVRNTGGTEAFF. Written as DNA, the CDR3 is TGTGCCAGCAGCGTCCGGAACACAGGGGGCACTGAAGCTTTCTTT.

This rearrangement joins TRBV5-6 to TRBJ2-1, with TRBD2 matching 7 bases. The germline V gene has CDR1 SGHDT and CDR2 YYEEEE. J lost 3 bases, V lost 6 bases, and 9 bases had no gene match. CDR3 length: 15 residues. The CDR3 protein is CASNPLAVSYNEQFF. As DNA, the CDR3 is TGTGCCAGCAATCCGCTAGCGGTTAGCTACAATGAGCAGTTCTTC.

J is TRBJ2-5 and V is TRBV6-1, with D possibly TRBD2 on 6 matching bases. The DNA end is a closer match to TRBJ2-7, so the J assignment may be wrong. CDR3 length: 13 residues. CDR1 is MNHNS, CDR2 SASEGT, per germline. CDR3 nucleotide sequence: TGTGCCAGCAGGGGACTGGTCTCCTACGAGCAGTACTTC. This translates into CASRGLVSYEQYF.

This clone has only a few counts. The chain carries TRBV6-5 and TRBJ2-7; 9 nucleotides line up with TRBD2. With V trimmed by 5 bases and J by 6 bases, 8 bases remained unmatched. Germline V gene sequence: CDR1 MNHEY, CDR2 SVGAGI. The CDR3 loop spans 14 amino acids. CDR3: CASSREGLAGEQYF. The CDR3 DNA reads TGTGCCAGCAGTCGAGAGGGACTAGCAGGCGAGCAGTACTTC.

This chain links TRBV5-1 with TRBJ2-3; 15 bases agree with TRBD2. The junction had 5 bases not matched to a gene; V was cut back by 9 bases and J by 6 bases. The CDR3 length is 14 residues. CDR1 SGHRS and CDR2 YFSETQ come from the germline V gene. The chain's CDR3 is CATTGTSGGDTQYF. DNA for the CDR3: TGCGCCACCACCGGGACTAGCGGGGGGGATACGCAGTATTTT.

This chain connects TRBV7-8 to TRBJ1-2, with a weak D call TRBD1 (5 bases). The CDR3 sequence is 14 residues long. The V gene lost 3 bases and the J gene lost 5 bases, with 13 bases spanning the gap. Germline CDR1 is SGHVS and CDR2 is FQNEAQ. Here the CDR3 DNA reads TGTGCCAGCAGCTTTAGCAGGGTGTTTTATGGCTACACCTTC. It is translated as CASSFSRVFYGYTF.